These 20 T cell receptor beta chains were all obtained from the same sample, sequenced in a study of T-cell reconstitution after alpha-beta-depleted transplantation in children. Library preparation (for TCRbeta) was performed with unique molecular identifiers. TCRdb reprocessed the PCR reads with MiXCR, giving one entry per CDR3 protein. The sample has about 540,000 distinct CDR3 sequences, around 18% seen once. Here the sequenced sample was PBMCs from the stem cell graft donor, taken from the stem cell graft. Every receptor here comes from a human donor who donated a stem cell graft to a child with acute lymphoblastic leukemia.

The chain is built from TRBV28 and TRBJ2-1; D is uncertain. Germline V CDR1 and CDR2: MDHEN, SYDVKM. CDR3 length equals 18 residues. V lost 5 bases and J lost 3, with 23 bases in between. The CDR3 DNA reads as TGTGCCAGCAGTCTAGTGGTCGGAGCATCGTCCCGCTACAATGAGCAGTTCTTC. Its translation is CASSLVVGASSRYNEQFF.

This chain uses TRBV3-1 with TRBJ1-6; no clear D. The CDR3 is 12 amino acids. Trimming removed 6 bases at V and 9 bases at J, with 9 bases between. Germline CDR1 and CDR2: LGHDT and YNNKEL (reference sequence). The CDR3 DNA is TGTGCCAGCAGGGCCCGGGCTTCACCCCTCCACTTT. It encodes CASRARASPLHF.

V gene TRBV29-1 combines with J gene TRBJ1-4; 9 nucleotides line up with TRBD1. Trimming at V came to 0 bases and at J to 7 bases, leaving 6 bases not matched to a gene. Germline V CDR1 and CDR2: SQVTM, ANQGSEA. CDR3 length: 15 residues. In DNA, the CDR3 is TGCAGCGTTGAAGATCTAAGACAGGGGGGTGAAAAACTGTTTTTT. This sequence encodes CSVEDLRQGGEKLFF.

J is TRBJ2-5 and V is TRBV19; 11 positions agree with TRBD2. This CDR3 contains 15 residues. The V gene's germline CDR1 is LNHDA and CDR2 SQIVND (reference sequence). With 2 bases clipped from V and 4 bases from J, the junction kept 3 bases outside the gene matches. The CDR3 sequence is CASSILAGGAETQYF. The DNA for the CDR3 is TGTGCCAGTAGTATACTAGCGGGAGGAGCAGAGACCCAGTACTTC. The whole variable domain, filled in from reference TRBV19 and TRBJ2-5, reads DGGITQSPKYLFRKEGQNVTLSCEQNLNHDAMYWYRQDPGQGLRLIYYSQIVNDFQKGDIAEGYSVSREKKESFPLTVTSAQKNPTAFYLCASSILAGGAETQYFGPGTRLLVL.

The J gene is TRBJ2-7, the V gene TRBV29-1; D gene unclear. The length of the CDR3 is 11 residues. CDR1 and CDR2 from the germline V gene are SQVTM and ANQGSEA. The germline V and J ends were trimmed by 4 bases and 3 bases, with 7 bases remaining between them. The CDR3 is CSVVADYEQYF. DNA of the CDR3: TGCAGCGTTGTGGCGGACTACGAGCAGTACTTC.

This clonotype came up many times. DNA of the CDR3: TGTGCCAGCAGTTTATATAGCGGGAGGGCCGCAGAGACCCAGTACTTC. The encoded protein is CASSLYSGRAAETQYF. This sequence joins TRBV27 and TRBJ2-5, with 11 positions matching TRBD2. The V gene end was trimmed by 1 base and the J gene end by 4 bases; junction bases not matched to a gene: 5. This CDR3 has 16 amino acids. Looked up from germline, CDR1 is MNHEY and CDR2 is SMNVEV (reference sequence).

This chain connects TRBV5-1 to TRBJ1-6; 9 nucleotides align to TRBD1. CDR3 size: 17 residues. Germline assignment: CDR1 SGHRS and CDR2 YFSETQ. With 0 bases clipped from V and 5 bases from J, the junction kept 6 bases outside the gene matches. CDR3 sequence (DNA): TGCGCCAGCAGCTTGGCCTTCGGACAGGGGAATAATTCACCCCTCCACTTT. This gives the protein CASSLAFGQGNNSPLHF.

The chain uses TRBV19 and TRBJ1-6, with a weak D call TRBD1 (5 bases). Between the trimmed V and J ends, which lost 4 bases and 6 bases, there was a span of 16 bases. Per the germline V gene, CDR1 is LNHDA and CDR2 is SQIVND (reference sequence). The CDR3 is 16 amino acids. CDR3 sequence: CASSTGGIPSNSPLHF. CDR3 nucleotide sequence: TGTGCCAGTAGTACTGGGGGGATCCCTTCTAATTCACCCCTCCACTTT.

CDR3: CAISPRQGILETQYF. The CDR3, as DNA: TGTGCCATCAGCCCTCGACAGGGGATCTTGGAGACCCAGTACTTC. This sequence joins TRBV10-3 and TRBJ2-5; TRBD1 agrees at 8 bases. CDR1 is ENHRY and CDR2 is SYGVKD in the germline V gene. The ends lost 6 bases at V and 5 bases at J; junction bases unmatched: 11. This CDR3 has 15 amino acids.

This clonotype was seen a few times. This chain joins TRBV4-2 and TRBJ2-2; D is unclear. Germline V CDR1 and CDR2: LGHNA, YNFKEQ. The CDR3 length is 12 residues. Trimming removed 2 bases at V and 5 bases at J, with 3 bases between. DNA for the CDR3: TGTGCCAGCAGCCAACATACCGGGGAGCTGTTTTTT. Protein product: CASSQHTGELFF.

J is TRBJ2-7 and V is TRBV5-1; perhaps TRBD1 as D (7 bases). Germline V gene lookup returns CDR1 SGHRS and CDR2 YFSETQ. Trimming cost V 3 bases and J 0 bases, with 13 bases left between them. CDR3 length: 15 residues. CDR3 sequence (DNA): TGCGCCAGCAGCTGGGGGGACAGATACTCCTACGAGCAGTACTTC. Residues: CASSWGDRYSYEQYF. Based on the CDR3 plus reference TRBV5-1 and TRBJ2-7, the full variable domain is KAGVTQTPRYLIKTRGQQVTLSCSPISGHRSVSWYQQTPGQGLQFLFEYFSETQRNKGNFPGRFSGRQFSNSRSEMNVSTLELGDSALYLCASSWGDRYSYEQYFGPGTRLTVT.

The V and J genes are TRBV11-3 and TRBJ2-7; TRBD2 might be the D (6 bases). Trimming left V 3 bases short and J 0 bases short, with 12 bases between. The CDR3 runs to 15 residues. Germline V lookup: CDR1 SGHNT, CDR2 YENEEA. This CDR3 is CASSFSSESSYEQYF. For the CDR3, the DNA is TGTGCCAGCAGCTTTTCTAGCGAAAGCTCCTACGAGCAGTACTTC.

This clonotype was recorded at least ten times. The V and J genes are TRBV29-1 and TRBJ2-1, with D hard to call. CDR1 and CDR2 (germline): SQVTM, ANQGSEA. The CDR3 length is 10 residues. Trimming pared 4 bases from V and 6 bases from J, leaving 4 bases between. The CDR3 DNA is TGCAGCGTTGTGAGCAATGAGCAGTTCTTC. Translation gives CSVVSNEQFF.

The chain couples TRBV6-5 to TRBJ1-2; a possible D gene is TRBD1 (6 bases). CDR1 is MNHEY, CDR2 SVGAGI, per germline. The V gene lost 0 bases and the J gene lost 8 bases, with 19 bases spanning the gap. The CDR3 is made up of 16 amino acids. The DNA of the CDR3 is TGTGCCAGCAGTTACTCGATATTGGGGGGCCCGCGGGGCTACACCTTC. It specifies CASSYSILGGPRGYTF.

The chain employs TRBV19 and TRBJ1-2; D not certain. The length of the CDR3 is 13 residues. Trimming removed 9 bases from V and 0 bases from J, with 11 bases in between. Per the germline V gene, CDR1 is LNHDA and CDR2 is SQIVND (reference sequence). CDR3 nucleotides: TGTGCCAGCAAAACAGCAGCTAACTATGGCTACACCTTC. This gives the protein CASKTAANYGYTF.

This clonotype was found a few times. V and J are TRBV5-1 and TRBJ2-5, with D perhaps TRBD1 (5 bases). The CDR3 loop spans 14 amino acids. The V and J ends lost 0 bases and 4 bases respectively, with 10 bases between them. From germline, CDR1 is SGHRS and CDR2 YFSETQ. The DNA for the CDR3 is TGCGCCAGCAGCTTGGTATGGGGCGGAGAGACCCAGTACTTC. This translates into CASSLVWGGETQYF.

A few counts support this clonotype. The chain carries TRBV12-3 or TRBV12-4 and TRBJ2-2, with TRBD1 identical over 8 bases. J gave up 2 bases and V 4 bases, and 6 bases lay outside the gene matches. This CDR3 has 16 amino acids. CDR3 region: CASSSDRGYNTGELFF. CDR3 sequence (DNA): TGTGCCAGCAGTTCAGACAGGGGCTACAACACCGGGGAGCTGTTTTTT.

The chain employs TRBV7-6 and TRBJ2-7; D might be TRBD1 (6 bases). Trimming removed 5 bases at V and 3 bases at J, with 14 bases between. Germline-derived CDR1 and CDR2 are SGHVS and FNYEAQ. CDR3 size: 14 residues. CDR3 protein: CASSPHGQYYEQYF. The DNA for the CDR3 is TGTGCCAGCAGCCCCCACGGACAGTACTACGAGCAGTACTTC.

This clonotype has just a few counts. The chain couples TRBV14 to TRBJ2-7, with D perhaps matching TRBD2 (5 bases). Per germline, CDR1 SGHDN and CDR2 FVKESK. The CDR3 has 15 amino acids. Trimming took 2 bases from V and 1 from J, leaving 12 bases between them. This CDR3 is CASSQFATGSYEQYF. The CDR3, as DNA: TGTGCCAGCAGCCAATTTGCGACGGGGTCCTACGAGCAGTACTTC.

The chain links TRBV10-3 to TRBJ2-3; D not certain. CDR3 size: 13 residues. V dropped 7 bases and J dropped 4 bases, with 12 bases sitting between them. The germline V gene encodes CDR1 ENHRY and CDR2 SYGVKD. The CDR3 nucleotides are TGTGCCATCAAAGGGCCCAAGTCAGATACGCAGTATTTT. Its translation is CAIKGPKSDTQYF.